The clone carrying this TCR beta chain was recorded many times. A single record per CDR3 protein comes from TCRdb applying MiXCR to the 5' RACE reads. In the table there are about 360,000 distinct CDR3 sequences, 13% to 15% of which are singletons. The V gene end was trimmed by 4 bases and the J gene end by 9 bases; junction bases not matched to a gene: 5. The CDR3 is 13 residues long. The germline V gene has CDR1 SGHTA and CDR2 FQGNSA. These data originate in a study of T-cell memory formation after mild COVID-19. Sequences were obtained from PBMCs or a T cell subset sorted from them (not recorded which). The sequence derives from a man between 18 and 35 years old who had mild COVID-19 (a few samples of this study predate the infection). Cell type and time point are not known. This chain uses TRBV7-2 with TRBJ1-4; TRBD1 aligns across 7 bases. CDR3 loop: CASSSRGQQKLFF. The CDR3 nucleotides are TGTGCCAGCAGCTCAAGGGGACAGCAAAAACTGTTTTTT.